This is a list of T cell receptor beta chains from one sample in a study of blood T cell repertoires in COVID-19. Some clones are missing from TCRdb's copy, which holds only in-frame ones; the method was immunoSEQ multiplex PCR. The repertoire holds around 250,000 clones, roughly 86% seen once, with 1.6% in the top ten. Sequencing input: PBMCs or T cells enriched from blood (not recorded which). The receptors were sampled from a woman aged 50 to 60 who had recovered from COVID-19. CDR3s include the opening cysteine and the closing phenylalanine or tryptophan. D genes are given only for firm matches. Some rows mark clone size as missing; the rest say once, few, many or name a class of expanded clone.

d_gene	abundance	j_gene	v_gene	CDR3aa	CDR3nt
TRBD1	many	TRBJ1-4	TRBV5-1	CASRSGTVGTTTNEKLFF	TGCGCCAGCAGAAGTGGGACAGTCGGGACGACAACTAATGAAAAACTGTTTTTT
TRBD1	.	TRBJ1-5	TRBV3-1/TRBV3-2	CASSQQGTDQHF	TGTGCCAGCAGCCAGCAAGGGACAGACCAGCATTTT
.	.	TRBJ1-5	TRBV28	CASSLGGRKSNQPQHF	TGTGCCAGCAGTTTAGGGGGGAGGAAAAGCAATCAGCCCCAGCATTTT
TRBD1	.	TRBJ1-4	TRBV2	CASSEQGVNEKLFF	TGTGCCAGCAGCGAACAGGGGGTAAATGAAAAACTGTTTTTT
TRBD1	.	TRBJ1-4	TRBV7-9	CASSSRQGIAEKLFF	TGTGCCAGCAGCTCCCGACAGGGAATTGCTGAAAAACTGTTTTTT
.	once	TRBJ2-2	TRBV12-5	CASAVLSANTGELFF	TGTGCTAGTGCCGTCCTTAGCGCGAACACCGGGGAGCTGTTTTTT
TRBD2	.	TRBJ2-3	TRBV27	CASSLWGGRSDTQYF	TGTGCCAGCAGTTTGTGGGGCGGGAGGTCAGATACGCAGTATTTT
.	.	TRBJ2-2	TRBV28	CASSFSGSTGELFF	TGTGCCAGCAGTTTCTCCGGGAGCACCGGGGAGCTGTTTTTT
TRBD1	.	TRBJ1-1	TRBV30	CAWGTGSNTEAFF	TGTGCCTGGGGGACAGGGTCGAACACTGAAGCTTTCTTT
.	.	TRBJ1-1	TRBV3-1/TRBV3-2	CASSHAGAEAFF	TGTGCCAGCAGCCATGCAGGGGCTGAAGCTTTCTTT
.	.	TRBJ1-1	TRBV27	CASSFNRGANTEAFF	TGTGCCAGCAGTTTTAATCGGGGGGCGAACACTGAAGCTTTCTTT
TRBD2	.	TRBJ2-2	TRBV7-3	CASSSSSGGDTGELFF	TGTGCCAGCAGCTCATCTAGCGGGGGTGACACCGGGGAGCTGTTTTTT